This is a list of T cell receptor beta chains from one sample in a study of low-dose radiotherapy and immunotherapy resistance in tumors. A single record per CDR3 protein comes from TCRdb applying MiXCR to the reads. The data hold around 79,000 distinct CDR3 sequences, with approximately 17% observed a single time. Sequenced here: PBMCs, sampled before treatment. Receptor source: a male donor with prostate cancer. Both conserved end residues are part of each CDR3. Fields, in order: clone size, J gene, V gene, D gene, CDR3 protein, CDR3 DNA. D genes are given only for firm matches. Clone sizes are given selectively: once, few, many, or a class where the clone is expanded.

>-|TRBJ1-1|TRBV4-2|-
CASSQETSGGAYEQYFGPGTEAFF
-
>medium-sized|TRBJ2-7|TRBV6-1|-
CASSEGRPAGEQYF
TGTGCCAGCAGTGAAGGGCGACCCGCCGGCGAGCAGTACTTC
>many|TRBJ2-1|TRBV5-1|TRBD2
CASSESGGSYNEQFF
TGCGCCAGCAGTGAATCGGGAGGCTCCTACAATGAGCAGTTCTTC
>many|TRBJ2-3|TRBV9|-
CASSVAPPDTQYF
TGTGCCAGCAGCGTAGCTCCCCCAGATACGCAGTATTTT
>many|TRBJ2-7|TRBV5-1|-
CASSPGIGQLYEQYF
TGCGCCAGCAGCCCAGGTATAGGACAGCTCTACGAGCAGTACTTC
>few|TRBJ1-1|TRBV5-5|-
CASSLSGTPALGLFF
TGTGCCAGCAGCTTGTCGGGGACCCCGGCTCTCGGGCTTTTCTTT
>-|TRBJ2-3|TRBV27|TRBD2
CASRSSGRTDTQYF
TGTGCCAGCAGGTCTAGCGGACGCACAGATACGCAGTATTTT
>-|TRBJ1-6|TRBV27|TRBD1
CASRQLRDRGLSPLHF
TGTGCCAGCAGACAACTAAGGGACAGGGGTTTGTCACCCCTCCACTTT
>many|TRBJ2-1|TRBV12-3/TRBV12-4|-
CASSPSSLRDNEQFF
TGTGCCAGCAGTCCCTCAAGCTTAAGGGACAATGAGCAGTTCTTC
>-|TRBJ2-1|TRBV24-1|TRBD2
CATSERDYRTYNEQFF
TGTGCCACCAGTGAGCGGGACTACAGAACATACAATGAGCAGTTCTTC
>many|TRBJ2-3|TRBV6-5|-
CASSYKGTQYF
TGTGCCAGCAGTTACAAGGGTACGCAGTATTTT
>-|TRBJ2-2|TRBV20-1|-
CSANRGGITGELFF
TGCAGTGCTAACAGGGGGGGTATAACCGGGGAGCTGTTTTTT
>many|TRBJ2-2|TRBV19|-
CASSRRRPDTGELFF
TGTGCCAGTAGTCGACGGCGACCAGACACCGGGGAGCTGTTTTTT
>many|TRBJ2-7|TRBV6-2/TRBV6-3|-
CASSSTGAHEQYF
TGTGCCAGCAGTTCTACGGGGGCACACGAGCAGTACTTC
>many|TRBJ2-3|TRBV6-1|TRBD2
CASSEASGGRDTQYF
TGTGCCAGCAGTGAAGCTAGCGGGGGGAGAGATACGCAGTATTTT
>many|TRBJ2-1|TRBV7-9|-
CASSLVGGYNEQFF
TGTGCCAGCAGCTTGGTGGGGGGTTACAATGAGCAGTTCTTC
>many|TRBJ1-1|TRBV28|TRBD1
CASSLGTGIFTEAFF
TGTGCCAGCAGTTTAGGGACAGGGATTTTCACTGAAGCTTTCTTT
>many|TRBJ1-6|TRBV28|-
CASSPPQTAYSPLHF
TGTGCCAGCAGCCCCCCTCAAACAGCCTACTCACCCCTCCACTTT
>-|TRBJ2-1|TRBV5-4|TRBD2
CASSFWLAGGLDEQLF
TGTGCCAGCAGCTTCTGGCTAGCGGGGGGGCTCGATGAGCAGCTCTTC
>medium-sized|TRBJ2-3|TRBV10-3|TRBD2
CAISVAGGATDTQYF
TGTGCCATCAGTGTAGCGGGGGGAGCCACAGATACGCAGTATTTT
>many|TRBJ2-7|TRBV7-2|TRBD2
CASSLSGGHYEQYF
TGTGCCAGCAGCCTTAGCGGGGGACACTACGAGCAGTACTTC
>many|TRBJ2-7|TRBV3-1|-
CASSQEAGYEQYF
TGTGCCAGCAGCCAAGAGGCAGGCTACGAGCAGTACTTC
>many|TRBJ2-3|TRBV18|TRBD1
CASSPPTGISTDTQYF
TGTGCCAGCTCACCACCGACAGGGATTAGCACAGATACGCAGTATTTT
>few|TRBJ1-1|TRBV7-8|-
CASSLYRGAGTEAFF
TGTGCCAGCAGCTTATACCGGGGCGCCGGCACTGAAGCTTTCTTT
>few|TRBJ1-1|TRBV5-1|-
CASSLGHTQNTEAFF
TGCGCCAGCAGCTTGGGTCACACTCAAAACACTGAAGCTTTCTTT
>many|TRBJ2-1|TRBV7-9|TRBD1
CASSSHPGQTTLSSYNEQFF
TGTGCCAGCAGCTCTCACCCGGGACAGACCACGCTCAGCTCCTACAATGAGCAGTTCTTC
>many|TRBJ1-3|TRBV28|-
CASSEGNTIYF
TGTGCCAGCAGCGAGGGAAACACCATATATTTT
>-|TRBJ1-1|TRBV11-2|TRBD1
CASSLVRGQPMNTEAFF
TGTGCCAGCAGCTTAGTTCGGGGACAGCCCATGAACACTGAAGCTTTCTTT
>many|TRBJ2-5|TRBV11-1|TRBD1
CASSLDRAATQYF
TGTGCCAGCAGCTTGGACAGGGCAGCGACCCAGTACTTC
>-|TRBJ2-1|TRBV24-1|-
CATSGTLDYNEQFF
TGTGCCACCAGTGGGACTTTAGATTACAATGAGCAGTTCTTC
>many|TRBJ2-7|TRBV28|TRBD1
CASRPQGQGVTYEQYF
TGTGCCAGCAGGCCCCAAGGACAGGGGGTCACCTACGAGCAGTACTTC
>many|TRBJ1-1|TRBV15|-
CATSRGGEGLDTEAFF
TGTGCCACCAGCAGAGGGGGGGAGGGACTGGACACTGAAGCTTTCTTT